This TCR beta chain was retrieved from a study of cytomegalovirus exposure and HLA in healthy donors. Background on the study: The roughly 100 million unique TCR beta sequences, from roughly 170 million T cells, were found by an earlier analysis. Approximately 77 million unique TCRs from HLA-typed donors were held in an early release of data.

Trimming at V came to 3 bases and at J to 5 bases, leaving 8 bases not matched to a gene. The CDR3 has 15 residues. CDR1 and CDR2 from the germline V gene are LNHDA and SQIVND (reference sequence). Regarding donors, all were healthy bone marrow donors. PCR amplification relied on 60 Vbeta primers (plus 13 Jbeta primers). Sequencing used immunoSEQ multiplex PCR; TCRdb keeps in-frame clones, though not all of them. The sample contains about 150,000 clones, 60% to 85% of which appear only once. The rearrangement joins TRBV19 to TRBJ1-1; 8 bases fit TRBD1. The sequenced sample was PBMCs. The sequence came from a woman aged 35 to 49 in good health and CMV-seronegative. The CDR3 sequence is CASSISPGGKTEAFF. The CDR3 bases are TGTGCCAGTAGTATCTCTCCAGGGGGCAAGACTGAAGCTTTCTTT.